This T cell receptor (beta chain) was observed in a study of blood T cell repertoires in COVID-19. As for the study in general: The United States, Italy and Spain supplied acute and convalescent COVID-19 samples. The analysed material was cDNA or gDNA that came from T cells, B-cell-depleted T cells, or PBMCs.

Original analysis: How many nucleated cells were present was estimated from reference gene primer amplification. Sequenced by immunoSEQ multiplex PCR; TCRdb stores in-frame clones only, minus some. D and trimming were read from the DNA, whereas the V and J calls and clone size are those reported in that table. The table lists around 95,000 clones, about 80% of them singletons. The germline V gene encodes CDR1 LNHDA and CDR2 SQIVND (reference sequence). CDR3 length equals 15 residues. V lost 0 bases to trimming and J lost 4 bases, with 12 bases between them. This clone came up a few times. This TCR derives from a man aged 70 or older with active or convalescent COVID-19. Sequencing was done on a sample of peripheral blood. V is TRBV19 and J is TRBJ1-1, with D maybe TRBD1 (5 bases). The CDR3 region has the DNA TGTGCCAGTAGTATAGACGGACATCGTGGCACTGAAGCTTTCTTT. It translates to CASSIDGHRGTEAFF.